This entry lists 28 T cell receptor beta chains sequenced from one sample in a study of CD4 T cells in relation to SARS-CoV-2 and coronaviruses. Assay: immunoSEQ multiplex PCR; the TCRdb copy retains only in-frame clones and omits some. This table has about 41,000 clones, approximately 77% appearing once. These TCRs are of unknown antigen specificity. Sequencing input: naive CD4+ T cells from PBMCs, cultured in vitro. Subset indicated: naive CD4+ T cells isolated by negative enrichment. The origin of the receptors is an adult with COVID-19.

This clone was seen once. This sequence joins TRBV28 and TRBJ1-5; D is unresolved. V was pared by 7 bases and J by 3 bases, with 13 bases between. The CDR3 spans 14 residues. Germline CDR1 and CDR2: MDHEN and SYDVKM. This chain's CDR3 is CASNLSRFNQPQHF. In DNA, the CDR3 is TGTGCCAGCAATCTCTCCCGATTCAATCAGCCCCAGCATTTT. The whole variable domain, remainder taken from reference TRBV28 and TRBJ1-5, is DVKVTQSSRYLVKRTGEKVFLECVQDMDHENMFWYRQDPGLGLRLIYFSYDVKMKEKGDIPEGYSVSREKKERFSLILESASTNQTSMYLCASNLSRFNQPQHFGDGTRLSIL.

The chain combines TRBV28 with TRBJ2-7; D not certain. V lost 3 bases, J lost 3 bases, and 24 bases lay in between. The CDR3 sequence is 18 residues long. CDR1 is MDHEN and CDR2 is SYDVKM in the germline V gene. CDR3 region: CASSLVLSLGPTHYEQYF. The DNA of the CDR3 is TGTGCCAGCAGTTTGGTGTTAAGTCTCGGGCCGACCCACTACGAGCAGTACTTC.

This rearrangement joins TRBV27 to TRBJ2-7, with D tentatively TRBD1 (6 bases). Trimming removed 6 bases at V and 7 bases at J, with 19 bases between. The CDR3 is 14 residues long. The germline gives CDR1 MNHEY, CDR2 SMNVEV (reference sequence). The CDR3 here is CASRTIQGRGEQYF. In nucleotides, the CDR3 is TGTGCCAGCAGGACAATTCAGGGGCGTGGGGAGCAGTACTTC.

This chain joins TRBV6-5 and TRBJ2-1; 13 nucleotides agree with TRBD2. The CDR3 is 15 amino acids. V gave up 2 bases and J gave up 6 bases; unmatched junction bases: 1. Looked up from germline, CDR1 is MNHEY and CDR2 is SVGAGI. This chain's CDR3 is CASSYGLAGANEQFF. CDR3 in DNA: TGTGCCAGCAGTTACGGACTAGCGGGAGCCAATGAGCAGTTCTTC.

The V gene is TRBV19, the J gene TRBJ2-7; 8 bases match TRBD1. With 5 bases clipped from V and 0 bases from J, the junction kept 12 bases outside the gene matches. CDR1 is LNHDA, CDR2 SQIVND, per germline (reference sequence). The CDR3 totals 17 residues. In nucleotides, the CDR3 is TGTGCCAGTAGTTCCCGGCGGCTGGGACAGGACTCCTACGAGCAGTACTTC. Translation gives CASSSRRLGQDSYEQYF.

This clone was picked up one time. This chain joins TRBV5-4 and TRBJ2-1; 7 bases align to TRBD2. The CDR3 contains 15 residues. V shed 7 bases and J 7 bases; nucleotides not matched to a gene: 14. Germline CDR1 SGHNT, CDR2 YYREEE (reference sequence). CDR3 bases: TGTGCCAGCCTGAGGGAGGGCGGGAGACGGAATGAGCAGTTCTTC. It specifies CASLREGGRRNEQFF.

The chain uses TRBV27 and TRBJ2-7; the match to TRBD1 covers 8 bases. Germline CDR1 and CDR2: MNHEY and SMNVEV (reference sequence). The CDR3 has 14 residues. Trimming cost V 8 bases and J 3 bases; bases outside gene matches: 9. In DNA, the CDR3 is TGTGCCAGCTCAAGGGACGGGACAGGCTACGAGCAGTACTTC. It encodes CASSRDGTGYEQYF.

The rearrangement uses TRBV2 and TRBJ1-6, with D maybe TRBD1 (6 bases). The ends were cut back, 6 bases at V and 7 bases at J, with 13 bases in the middle. Germline-derived CDR1 and CDR2 are SNHLY and FYNNEI. This CDR3 has 14 residues. The CDR3 spells CASRSRGGNSPLHF. The CDR3 coding sequence is TGTGCCAGCAGGTCCAGGGGAGGGAATTCACCCCTCCACTTT.

The CDR3 DNA reads as TGCGCCAGCAGCCACCTACTAGCGGGCTACTACGAGCAGTACTTC. It specifies CASSHLLAGYYEQYF. The chain uses TRBV4-1 and TRBJ2-7, with 9 bases identical to TRBD2. Germline assignment: CDR1 MGHRA and CDR2 YSYEKL. The trim removed 3 bases at V and 3 bases at J, leaving 6 bases unmatched. CDR3 size: 15 residues.

As concerns this clone: Other DNA variants within this sample encode the same CDR3. The chain employs TRBV28 and TRBJ2-7; 8 bases are shared with TRBD2. There are 14 residues in the CDR3. Trimming at V came to 3 bases and at J to 7 bases, leaving 8 bases not matched to a gene. Germline V CDR1 and CDR2: MDHEN, SYDVKM. The CDR3 protein is CASSFLGLAGEQYF. The CDR3 nucleotides are TGTGCCAGCAGTTTCTTAGGATTAGCGGGGGAGCAGTACTTC.

Note on this clone: No DNA is shown, since the ends of the CDR3 on it are uncertain; the CDR3 is the one TCRdb lists. This chain joins TRBV12-3 or TRBV12-4 and TRBJ1-2. The CDR3 spans 13 amino acids, including both terminal residues. CDR3 residues: CASILGTPGGYTF.

This chain uses TRBV11-2 with TRBJ2-1; 7 positions agree with TRBD2. CDR3 length: 14 residues. V lost 5 bases to trimming and J lost 4 bases; unmatched junction nucleotides: 5. Germline V CDR1 and CDR2: SGHAT, FQNNGV. The CDR3 loop reads CASSMGGDYNEQFF. The CDR3 nucleotides read TGTGCCAGCAGCATGGGGGGGGATTACAATGAGCAGTTCTTC.

The sample holds a few counts of this clone. The chain recombines TRBV2 with TRBJ2-1; D is unclear. Germline V lookup: CDR1 SNHLY, CDR2 FYNNEI. V was trimmed by 6 bases and J by 4 bases, leaving 4 bases between them. This CDR3 has 11 amino acids. The chain's CDR3 is CASRPYNEQFF. The CDR3 nucleotides read TGTGCCAGCAGGCCATACAATGAGCAGTTCTTC.

Written as DNA, the CDR3 is TGTGCCAGCAGCTTTATTTCAAGGGGGCGAGGGGATTCACCCCTCCACTTT. This translates into CASSFISRGRGDSPLHF. The chain employs TRBV11-3 and TRBJ1-6; 7 positions agree with TRBD1. Trimming cost V 3 bases and J 8 bases; bases outside gene matches: 13. CDR1 is SGHNT and CDR2 is YENEEA in the germline V gene. This CDR3 is 17 amino acids long. Looking up the rest from reference TRBV11-3 and TRBJ1-6 gives the full variable domain: EAGVVQSPRYKIIEKKQPVAFWCNPISGHNTLYWYLQNLGQGPELLIRYENEEAVDDSQLPKDRFSAERLKGVDSTLKIQPAELGDSAVYLCASSFISRGRGDSPLHFGNGTRLTVT.

This clone was found a few times. This rearrangement joins TRBV9 to TRBJ2-7, with TRBD1 identical over 7 bases. The V gene end was trimmed by 0 bases and the J gene end by 8 bases; junction bases not matched to a gene: 8. Germline loops: CDR1 SGDLS, CDR2 YYNGEE. The CDR3 spans 14 residues. CDR3 region: CASSVARQGGQQYF. CDR3 nucleotides: TGTGCCAGCAGCGTAGCAAGACAGGGCGGGCAGCAGTACTTC. The full variable domain, in which reference TRBV9 and TRBJ2-7 provide the parts outside the CDR3, is DSGVTQTPKHLITATGQRVTLRCSPRSGDLSVYWYQQSLDQGLQFLIQYYNGEERAKGNILERFSAQQFPDLHSELNLSSLELGDSALYFCASSVARQGGQQYFGPGTRLTVT.

The chain employs TRBV12-3 or TRBV12-4 and TRBJ1-2; D not resolved. Deletions cut 3 bases from V and 8 bases from J, with 10 bases between. The CDR3 length is 12 residues. The CDR3 sequence is CASSFGPGGYTF. DNA for the CDR3: TGTGCCAGCAGTTTCGGCCCTGGCGGCTACACCTTC.

The gene calls are TRBV7-9 and TRBJ2-7; D gene unclear. Trimming pared 2 bases from V and 1 base from J, leaving 15 bases between. The germline V gene has CDR1 SEHNR and CDR2 FQNEAQ (reference sequence). This CDR3 is built from 16 residues. In DNA, the CDR3 is TGTGCCAGCAGCTTAAATCACCGGTCCCAATCCTACGAGCAGTACTTC. Residues: CASSLNHRSQSYEQYF.

This clone turned up a few times. The chain uses TRBV3-1 (or the pseudogene TRBV3-2) and TRBJ1-2, with D maybe TRBD1 (5 bases). From germline, CDR1 is LGHDT and CDR2 YNNKEL (reference sequence). Between the trimmed V and J ends, which lost 4 bases and 7 bases, there was a span of 10 bases. The CDR3 is made up of 12 amino acids. CDR3 in amino acids: CASSLQGSGYTF. CDR3 DNA sequence: TGTGCCAGCAGCCTCCAGGGAAGTGGCTACACCTTC.

This sequence joins TRBV28 and TRBJ2-7; TRBD2 agrees at 7 bases. The CDR3 runs 15 residues. Germline V gene sequence: CDR1 MDHEN, CDR2 SYDVKM. Unmatched junction bases numbered 13, after V lost 5 bases and J lost 6 bases. The CDR3 nucleotides read TGTGCCAGCAGTCCCCCGGGGGGACTGAGGGGCGAGCAGTACTTC. As protein: CASSPPGGLRGEQYF.

The chain has TRBV6-2 or TRBV6-3 and TRBJ2-2; D possibly corresponds to TRBD1 (6 bases). Trimming took off 2 bases at V and 2 bases at J, with 15 bases between the two ends. This CDR3 contains 17 residues. Germline CDR1 and CDR2: MNHEY and SVGEGT. The CDR3 protein is CASSYGRYRVNTGELFF. CDR3 DNA sequence: TGTGCCAGCAGTTACGGACGGTACAGGGTAAACACCGGGGAGCTGTTTTTT.

The V gene is TRBV11-1, the J gene TRBJ2-5, with unresolved D. Germline assignment: CDR1 SGHAT and CDR2 FQDESV (reference sequence). The CDR3 contains 14 residues. V lost 7 bases to trimming and J lost 5 bases, with 17 bases between them. CDR3 loop: CASTPGRSRETQYF. CDR3 in DNA: TGTGCCAGCACCCCCGGACGGAGTAGGGAGACCCAGTACTTC.

This clone was counted between two and nine times. The chain combines TRBV9 with TRBJ2-1; 10 nucleotides agree with TRBD2. The ends lost 4 bases at V and 3 bases at J; junction bases unmatched: 4. Germline CDR1 is SGDLS and CDR2 is YYNGEE. The CDR3 consists of 15 residues. CDR3: CASSPRTSGYNEQFF. The DNA of the CDR3 is TGTGCCAGCAGCCCTCGGACTAGCGGCTACAATGAGCAGTTCTTC.

J is TRBJ2-3 and V is TRBV27; TRBD2 matches 7 bases. The V gene end was trimmed by 1 base and the J gene end by 2 bases; junction bases not matched to a gene: 6. The CDR3 consists of 16 residues. From germline, CDR1 is MNHEY and CDR2 SMNVEV (reference sequence). CDR3 nucleotides: TGTGCCAGCAGTTTATGGGGGGGTGCTTCCACAGATACGCAGTATTTT. Translating gives CASSLWGGASTDTQYF.

This clone was counted once. The chain joins TRBV9 to TRBJ2-7, with D unresolved. CDR3 length equals 15 residues. V lost 0 bases and J 0 bases, leaving 10 bases between the germline ends. Per the germline V gene, CDR1 is SGDLS and CDR2 is YYNGEE. The CDR3 DNA reads TGTGCCAGCAGCGTAGGATTTTACAGCTCCTACGAGCAGTACTTC. Translated, it gives CASSVGFYSSYEQYF. Full variable domain (remainder filled in from reference TRBV9 and TRBJ2-7): DSGVTQTPKHLITATGQRVTLRCSPRSGDLSVYWYQQSLDQGLQFLIQYYNGEERAKGNILERFSAQQFPDLHSELNLSSLELGDSALYFCASSVGFYSSYEQYFGPGTRLTVT.

This clone appeared a few times. V and J are TRBV9 and TRBJ1-6, with TRBD1 matching over 9 bases. The V segment lost 3 bases and the J segment 8 bases; nucleotides outside the gene matches: 6. The germline V gene encodes CDR1 SGDLS and CDR2 YYNGEE. This CDR3 contains 15 residues. The CDR3 is CASSAWDREDSPLHF. CDR3 coding DNA: TGTGCCAGCAGCGCGTGGGACAGGGAAGATTCACCCCTCCACTTT. The complete variable domain, with remaining parts taken from reference TRBV9 and TRBJ1-6, reads DSGVTQTPKHLITATGQRVTLRCSPRSGDLSVYWYQQSLDQGLQFLIQYYNGEERAKGNILERFSAQQFPDLHSELNLSSLELGDSALYFCASSAWDREDSPLHFGNGTRLTVT.

This clone was observed a single time. This chain joins TRBV29-1 and TRBJ2-1, with 15 bases that match TRBD2. J was trimmed by 13 bases and V by 8 bases; bases with no gene match: 6. CDR1 is SQVTM and CDR2 is ANQGSEA in the germline V gene. The CDR3 covers 12 residues. The CDR3 loop is CSSGLAGGRQFF. The CDR3 region has the DNA TGCAGCTCAGGACTAGCGGGAGGGCGACAGTTCTTC.

This chain connects TRBV9 to TRBJ2-1; D may be TRBD1 (6 bases). Germline-derived CDR1 and CDR2 are SGDLS and YYNGEE. V lost 4 bases and J lost 3, with 11 bases in between. The CDR3 runs 14 residues. The CDR3 DNA is TGTGCCAGCAGCCCCGGGGACAACTACAATGAGCAGTTCTTC. Residues: CASSPGDNYNEQFF.

The chain uses TRBV28 and TRBJ2-2; 7 bases align to TRBD1. V lost 0 bases and J lost 5; bases outside the gene matches: 3. CDR1 and CDR2 (germline): MDHEN, SYDVKM. The CDR3 totals 15 residues. CDR3 nucleotides: TGTGCCAGCAGTTTATGGGGGACAGCTACCGGGGAGCTGTTTTTT. This encodes CASSLWGTATGELFF.